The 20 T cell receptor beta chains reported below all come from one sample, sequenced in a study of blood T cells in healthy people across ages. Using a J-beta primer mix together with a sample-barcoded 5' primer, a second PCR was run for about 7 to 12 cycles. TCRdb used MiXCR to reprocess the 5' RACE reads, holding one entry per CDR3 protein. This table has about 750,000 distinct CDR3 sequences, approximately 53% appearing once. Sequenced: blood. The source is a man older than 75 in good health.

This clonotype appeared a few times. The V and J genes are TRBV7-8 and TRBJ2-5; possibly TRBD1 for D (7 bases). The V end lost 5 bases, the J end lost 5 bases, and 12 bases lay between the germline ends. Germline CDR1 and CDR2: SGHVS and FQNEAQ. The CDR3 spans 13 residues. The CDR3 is CASSKTGRETQYF. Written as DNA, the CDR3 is TGTGCCAGCAGCAAGACAGGGAGGGAGACCCAGTACTTC.

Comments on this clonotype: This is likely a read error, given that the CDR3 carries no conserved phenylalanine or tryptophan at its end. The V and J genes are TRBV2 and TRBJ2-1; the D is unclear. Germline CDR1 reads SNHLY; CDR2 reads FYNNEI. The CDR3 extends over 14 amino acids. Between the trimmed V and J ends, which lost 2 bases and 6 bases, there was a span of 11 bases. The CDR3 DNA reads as TGTGCCAGCAGTGAATCTGGTACCTTCAATGAGCAGTTCCTC. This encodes CASSESGTFNEQFL.

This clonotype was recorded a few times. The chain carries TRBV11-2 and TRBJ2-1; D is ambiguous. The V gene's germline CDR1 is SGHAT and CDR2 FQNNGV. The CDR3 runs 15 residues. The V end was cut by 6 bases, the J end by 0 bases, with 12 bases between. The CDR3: CASSSFWGSYNEQFF. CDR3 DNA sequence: TGTGCCAGCAGTTCCTTTTGGGGCTCCTACAATGAGCAGTTCTTC.

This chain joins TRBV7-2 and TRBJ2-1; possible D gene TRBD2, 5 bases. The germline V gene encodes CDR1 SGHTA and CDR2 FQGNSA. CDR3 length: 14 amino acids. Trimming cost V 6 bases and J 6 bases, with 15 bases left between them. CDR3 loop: CASRLTGIGNEQFF. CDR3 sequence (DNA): TGTGCCAGCAGGTTAACGGGGATTGGCAATGAGCAGTTCTTC.

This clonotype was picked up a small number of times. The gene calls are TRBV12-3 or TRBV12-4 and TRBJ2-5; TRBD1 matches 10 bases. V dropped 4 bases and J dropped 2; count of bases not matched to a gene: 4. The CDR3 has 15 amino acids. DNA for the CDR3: TGTGCCAGCAGTTCCGGGACAGGGGCACAAGAGACCCAGTACTTC. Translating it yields CASSSGTGAQETQYF.

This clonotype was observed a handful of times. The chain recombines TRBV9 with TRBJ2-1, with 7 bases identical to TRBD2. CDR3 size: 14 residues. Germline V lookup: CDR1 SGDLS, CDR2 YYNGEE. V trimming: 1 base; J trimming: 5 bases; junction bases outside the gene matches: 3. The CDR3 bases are TGTGCCAGCAGCGTAACTAGCGTAAACAATGAGCAGTTCTTC. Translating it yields CASSVTSVNNEQFF.

Written as DNA, the CDR3 is TGTGCCAGCAGTTCCGGACAGGCCCCTGGCGAGCAGTACTTC. Encoded protein: CASSSGQAPGEQYF. V gene TRBV27 combines with J gene TRBJ2-7; 7 nucleotides line up with TRBD1. This CDR3 has 14 residues. The J segment lost 6 bases and the V segment lost 4 bases, leaving 9 bases of the junction unmatched. Germline V gene lookup returns CDR1 MNHEY and CDR2 SMNVEV (reference sequence).

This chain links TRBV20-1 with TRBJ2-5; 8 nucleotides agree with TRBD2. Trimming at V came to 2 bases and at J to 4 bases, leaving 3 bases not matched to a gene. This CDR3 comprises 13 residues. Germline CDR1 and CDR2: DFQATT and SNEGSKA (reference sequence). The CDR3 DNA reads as TGCAGTGCTAGAACTAGCGGAAGAGAGACCCAGTACTTC. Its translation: CSARTSGRETQYF.

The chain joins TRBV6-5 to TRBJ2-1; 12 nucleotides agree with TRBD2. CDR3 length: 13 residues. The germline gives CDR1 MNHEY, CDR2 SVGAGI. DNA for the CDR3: TGTGTCACTCGACTAGCGGGAGTCGATGAGCAGTTCTTC. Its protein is CVTRLAGVDEQFF.

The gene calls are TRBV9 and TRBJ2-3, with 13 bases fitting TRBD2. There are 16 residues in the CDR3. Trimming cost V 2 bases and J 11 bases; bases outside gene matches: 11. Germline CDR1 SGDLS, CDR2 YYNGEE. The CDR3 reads CASSVGTSGIPVGQYF. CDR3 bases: TGTGCCAGCAGCGTGGGGACTAGCGGGATCCCGGTTGGGCAGTATTTT.

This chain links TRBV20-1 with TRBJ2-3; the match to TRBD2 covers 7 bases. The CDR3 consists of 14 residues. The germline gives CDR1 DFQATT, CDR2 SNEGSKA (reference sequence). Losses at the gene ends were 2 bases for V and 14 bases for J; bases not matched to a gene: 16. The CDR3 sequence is CSARYAGEPRYAYF. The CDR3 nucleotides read TGCAGTGCTAGATACGCGGGAGAGCCCAGATACGCGTATTTT.

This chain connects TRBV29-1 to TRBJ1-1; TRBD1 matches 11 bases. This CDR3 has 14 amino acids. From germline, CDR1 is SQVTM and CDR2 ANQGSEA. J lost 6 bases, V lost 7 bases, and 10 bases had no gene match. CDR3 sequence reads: CSASGTGGGPEAFF. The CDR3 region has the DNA TGCAGCGCTTCCGGGACAGGGGGGGGCCCTGAAGCTTTCTTT.

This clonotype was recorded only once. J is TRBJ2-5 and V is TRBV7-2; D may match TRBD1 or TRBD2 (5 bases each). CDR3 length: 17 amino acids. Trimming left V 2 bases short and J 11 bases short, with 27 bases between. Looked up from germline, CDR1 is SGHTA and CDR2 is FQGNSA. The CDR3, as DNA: TGTGCCAGCAGCTTAAAAACGGGAAAGGGGACCTACAATGAGCAGTACTTC. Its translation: CASSLKTGKGTYNEQYF.

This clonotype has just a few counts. The CDR3: CATSDTRDNGRNGYTF. CDR3 nucleotide sequence: TGTGCCACCAGTGATACGAGGGACAACGGACGGAATGGCTACACCTTC. V is TRBV24-1 and J is TRBJ1-2; D perhaps matches TRBD1 (6 bases). The CDR3 is 16 residues long. The germline CDR1 and CDR2 sequences are KGHDR and SFDVKD. V lost 3 bases and J lost 6, with 19 bases in between.

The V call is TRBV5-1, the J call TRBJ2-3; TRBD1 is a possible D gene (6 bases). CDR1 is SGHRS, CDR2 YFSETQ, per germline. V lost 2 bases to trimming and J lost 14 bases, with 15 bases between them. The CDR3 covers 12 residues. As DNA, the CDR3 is TGCGCCAGCAGCTTCCCGGACAGAGACGCGTATTTT. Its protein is CASSFPDRDAYF. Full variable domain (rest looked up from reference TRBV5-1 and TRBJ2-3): KAGVTQTPRYLIKTRGQQVTLSCSPISGHRSVSWYQQTPGQGLQFLFEYFSETQRNKGNFPGRFSGRQFSNSRSEMNVSTLELGDSALYLCASSFPDRDAYFGPGTRLTVL.

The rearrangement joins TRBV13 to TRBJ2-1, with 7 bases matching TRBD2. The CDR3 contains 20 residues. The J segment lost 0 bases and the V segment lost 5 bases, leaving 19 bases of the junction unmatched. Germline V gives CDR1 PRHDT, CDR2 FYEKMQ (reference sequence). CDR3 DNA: TGTGCCAGCAGCCTCTATTCCGAGTTTAGCGGGCAAAGCTCCTACAATGAGCAGTTCTTC. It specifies CASSLYSEFSGQSSYNEQFF.

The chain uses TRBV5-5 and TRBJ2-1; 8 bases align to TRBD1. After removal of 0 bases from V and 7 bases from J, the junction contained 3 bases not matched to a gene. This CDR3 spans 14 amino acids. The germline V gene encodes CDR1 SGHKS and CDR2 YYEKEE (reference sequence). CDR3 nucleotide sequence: TGTGCCAGCAGCTTGGAGCAGGGGGCAAATGAGCAGTTCTTC. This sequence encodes CASSLEQGANEQFF. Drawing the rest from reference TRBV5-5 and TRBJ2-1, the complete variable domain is DAGVTQSPTHLIKTRGQQVTLRCSPISGHKSVSWYQQVLGQGPQFIFQYYEKEERGRGNFPDRFSARQFPNYSSELNVNALLLGDSALYLCASSLEQGANEQFFGPGTRLTVL.

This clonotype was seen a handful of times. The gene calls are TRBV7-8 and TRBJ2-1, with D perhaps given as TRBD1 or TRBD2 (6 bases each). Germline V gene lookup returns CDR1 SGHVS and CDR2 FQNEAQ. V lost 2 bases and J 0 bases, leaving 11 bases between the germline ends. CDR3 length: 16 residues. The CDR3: CASSLWGASSYNEQFF. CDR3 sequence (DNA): TGTGCCAGCAGCTTATGGGGGGCCTCCTCCTACAATGAGCAGTTCTTC. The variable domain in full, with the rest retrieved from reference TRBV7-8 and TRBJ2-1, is GAGVSQSPRYKVAKRGQDVALRCDPISGHVSLFWYQQALGQGPEFLTYFQNEAQLDKSGLPSDRFFAERPEGSVSTLKIQRTQQEDSAVYLCASSLWGASSYNEQFFGPGTRLTVL.

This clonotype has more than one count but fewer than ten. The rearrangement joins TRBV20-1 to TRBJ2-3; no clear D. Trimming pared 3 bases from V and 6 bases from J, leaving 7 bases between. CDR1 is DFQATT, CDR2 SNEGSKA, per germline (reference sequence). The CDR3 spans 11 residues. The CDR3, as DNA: TGCAGTGCTAGTATCGGTGATACGCAGTATTTT. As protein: CSASIGDTQYF.

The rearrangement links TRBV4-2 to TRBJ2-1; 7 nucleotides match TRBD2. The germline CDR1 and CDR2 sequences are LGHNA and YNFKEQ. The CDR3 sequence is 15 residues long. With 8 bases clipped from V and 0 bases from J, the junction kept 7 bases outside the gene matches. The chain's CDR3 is CASAERESSYNEQFF. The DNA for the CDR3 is TGTGCCAGCGCGGAGCGGGAAAGCTCCTACAATGAGCAGTTCTTC.